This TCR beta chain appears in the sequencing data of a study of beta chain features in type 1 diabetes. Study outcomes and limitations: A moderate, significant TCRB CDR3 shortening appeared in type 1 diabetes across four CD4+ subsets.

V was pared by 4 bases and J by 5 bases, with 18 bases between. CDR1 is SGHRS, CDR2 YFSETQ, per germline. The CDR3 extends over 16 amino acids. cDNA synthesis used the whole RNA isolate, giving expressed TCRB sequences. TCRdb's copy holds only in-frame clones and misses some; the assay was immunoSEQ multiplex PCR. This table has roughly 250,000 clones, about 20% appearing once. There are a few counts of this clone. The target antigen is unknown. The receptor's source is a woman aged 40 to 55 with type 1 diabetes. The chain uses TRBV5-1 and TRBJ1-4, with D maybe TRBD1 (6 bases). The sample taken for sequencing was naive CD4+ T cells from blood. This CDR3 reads CASSLEPTGRNEKLFF. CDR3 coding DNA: TGCGCCAGCAGCCTCGAACCCACAGGGCGGAATGAAAAACTGTTTTTT.